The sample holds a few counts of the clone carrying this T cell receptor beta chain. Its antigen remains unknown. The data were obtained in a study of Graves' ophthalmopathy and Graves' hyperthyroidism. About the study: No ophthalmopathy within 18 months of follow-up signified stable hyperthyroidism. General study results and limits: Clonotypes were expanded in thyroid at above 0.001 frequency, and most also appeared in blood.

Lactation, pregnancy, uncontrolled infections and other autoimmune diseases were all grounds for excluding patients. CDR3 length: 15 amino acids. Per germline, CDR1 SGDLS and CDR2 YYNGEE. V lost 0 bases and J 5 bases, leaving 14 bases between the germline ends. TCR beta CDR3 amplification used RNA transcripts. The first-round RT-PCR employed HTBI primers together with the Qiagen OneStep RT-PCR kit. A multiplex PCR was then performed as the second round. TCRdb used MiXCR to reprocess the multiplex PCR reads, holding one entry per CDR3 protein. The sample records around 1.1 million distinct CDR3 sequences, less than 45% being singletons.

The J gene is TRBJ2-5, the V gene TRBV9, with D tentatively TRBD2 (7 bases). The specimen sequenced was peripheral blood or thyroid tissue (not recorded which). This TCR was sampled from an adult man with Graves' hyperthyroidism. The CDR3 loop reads CASSVGWGGGETQYF. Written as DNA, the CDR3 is TGTGCCAGCAGCGTAGGGTGGGGGGGCGGTGAGACCCAGTACTTC.